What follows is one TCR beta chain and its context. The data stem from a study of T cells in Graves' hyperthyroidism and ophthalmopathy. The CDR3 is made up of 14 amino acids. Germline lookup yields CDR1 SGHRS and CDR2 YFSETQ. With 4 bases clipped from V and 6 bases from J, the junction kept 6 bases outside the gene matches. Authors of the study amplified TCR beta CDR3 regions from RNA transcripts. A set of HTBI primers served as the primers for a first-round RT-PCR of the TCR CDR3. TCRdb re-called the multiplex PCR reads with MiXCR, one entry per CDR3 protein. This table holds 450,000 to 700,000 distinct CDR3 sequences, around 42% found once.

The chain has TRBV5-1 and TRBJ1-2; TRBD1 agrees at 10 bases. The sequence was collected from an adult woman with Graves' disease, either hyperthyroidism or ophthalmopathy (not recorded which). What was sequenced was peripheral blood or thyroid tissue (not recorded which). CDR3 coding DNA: TGCGCCAGCAGCAAGGGACAGGGGAAGGATGGCTACACCTTC. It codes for CASSKGQGKDGYTF.